The rows below give T cell receptor beta chains drawn from one sample of a study of shared clonotypes between healthy human individuals. Sequencing used immunoSEQ multiplex PCR; TCRdb keeps in-frame clones, though not all of them. Among some 240,000 clones listed, under 80% were seen once. The sequenced sample consisted of memory CD4+ T cells sorted from blood. The origin of the receptors is a man under 40 in good health. Each CDR3 is given with its conserved first and last residue. Fields, in order: V gene, J gene, CDR3 protein.

V: TRBV18; J: TRBJ2-7; CDR3: CASSGDRPNEQYF
V: TRBV29-1; J: TRBJ2-3; CDR3: CSVDRGGTDTQYF
V: TRBV11-2; J: TRBJ2-6; CDR3: CASSLGSSGANVLTF
V: TRBV4-2; J: TRBJ2-3; CDR3: CASSQGSPDTQYF
V: TRBV28; J: TRBJ2-5; CDR3: CASSPHTGGEETQYF
V: TRBV30; J: TRBJ1-2; CDR3: CAWSVGSLGGLYGYTF
V: TRBV5-5; J: TRBJ2-5; CDR3: CASSLMAGQETQYF
V: TRBV11-3; J: TRBJ2-2; CDR3: CASSLGGHSKWGSGELFF
V: TRBV2; J: TRBJ2-3; CDR3: CASSGTQYTDTQYF
V: TRBV11-2; J: TRBJ2-7; CDR3: CASSLFDHYEQYF
V: TRBV6-1; J: TRBJ1-2; CDR3: CASRPGPEHPGYTF
V: TRBV27; J: TRBJ2-1; CDR3: CASSLFKRGSYNEQFF
V: TRBV7-9; J: TRBJ2-3; CDR3: CASSSEAGGRRGTDTQYF
V: TRBV7-2; J: TRBJ2-3; CDR3: CASSRGTSRTDTQYF
V: TRBV18; J: TRBJ1-5; CDR3: CASSSDRGNQPQHF
V: TRBV7-9; J: TRBJ2-1; CDR3: CASSLALAGTYNEQFF
V: TRBV7-2; J: TRBJ2-1; CDR3: CASSLLAGAYNEQFF
V: TRBV5-1; J: TRBJ2-7; CDR3: CASSSGQDVRFGEQYF
V: TRBV10-3; J: TRBJ2-3; CDR3: CAISESSGRFTDTQYF
V: TRBV9; J: TRBJ1-3; CDR3: CASSPPGGGFAGNTIYF
V: TRBV14; J: TRBJ2-2; CDR3: CASSLAAAGGELFF
V: TRBV21-1; J: TRBJ1-2; CDR3: CASSKELDGCGYTF
V: TRBV18; J: TRBJ2-2; CDR3: CASWTGGNTGELFF
V: TRBV6-5; J: TRBJ1-5; CDR3: CASNPNGAGNQPQHF
V: TRBV9; J: TRBJ2-3; CDR3: CASSVQGRPDTQYF
V: TRBV5-6; J: TRBJ2-1; CDR3: CASSSAEFEQFF
V: TRBV2; J: TRBJ2-5; CDR3: CASSGRGPHMETQYF
V: TRBV7-3; J: TRBJ2-1; CDR3: CASSLVGQAGYNEQFF
V: TRBV7-3; J: TRBJ2-3; CDR3: CASSWDTTDTQYF
V: TRBV20-1; J: TRBJ2-1; CDR3: CSARGGSEQFF
V: TRBV6-1; J: TRBJ1-5; CDR3: CASKGAGPQHF
V: TRBV18; J: TRBJ1-4; CDR3: CASSPGATNEKLFF
V: TRBV9; J: TRBJ1-2; CDR3: CASSREERGLGYGYTF
V: TRBV5-1; J: TRBJ2-5; CDR3: CASSLGRGGETQYF
V: TRBV10-2; J: TRBJ2-2; CDR3: CASTRTSGFTNTGELFF
V: TRBV11-1; J: TRBJ2-5; CDR3: CASSPRSIGETQYF
V: TRBV11-2; J: TRBJ2-7; CDR3: CASSFWDRSHEQYF
V: TRBV7-2; J: TRBJ1-5; CDR3: CASSFGGRNQPQHF
V: TRBV6-1; J: TRBJ2-5; CDR3: CASSDSEKETQYF
V: TRBV19; J: TRBJ1-1; CDR3: CASRQQGDTEAFF
V: TRBV18; J: TRBJ2-5; CDR3: CASSSSGSPRETQYF
V: TRBV10-2; J: TRBJ2-1; CDR3: CASSDQGDSYNEQFF
V: TRBV14; J: TRBJ2-3; CDR3: CASSPQGGFTDTQYF
V: TRBV28; J: TRBJ1-2; CDR3: CASKDSVTNYGYTF
V: TRBV2; J: TRBJ1-5; CDR3: CASSLDSYSNQPQHF
V: TRBV19; J: TRBJ1-2; CDR3: CASSMKQYGYTF
V: TRBV5-5; J: TRBJ2-1; CDR3: CANSPLAGVYNEQFF
V: TRBV6-1; J: TRBJ2-6; CDR3: CASSVPGANVLTF
V: TRBV5-4; J: TRBJ2-1; CDR3: CASSLDPSGGEFF
V: TRBV5-4; J: TRBJ1-3; CDR3: CASSQGQGLGYTIYF
V: TRBV21-1; J: TRBJ2-1; CDR3: CASSPRDTYNEQFF
V: TRBV5-4; J: TRBJ2-7; CDR3: CASSPDGKQYF